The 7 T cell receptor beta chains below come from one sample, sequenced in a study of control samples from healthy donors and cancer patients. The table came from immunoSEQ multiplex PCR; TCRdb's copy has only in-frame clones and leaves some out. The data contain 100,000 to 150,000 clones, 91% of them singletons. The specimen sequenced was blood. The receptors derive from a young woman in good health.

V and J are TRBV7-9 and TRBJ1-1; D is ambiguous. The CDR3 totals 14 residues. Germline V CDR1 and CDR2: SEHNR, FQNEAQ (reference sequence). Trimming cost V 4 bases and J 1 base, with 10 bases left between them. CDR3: CASSSNSANTEAFF. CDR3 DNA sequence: TGTGCCAGCAGCTCTAACTCAGCGAACACTGAAGCTTTCTTT.

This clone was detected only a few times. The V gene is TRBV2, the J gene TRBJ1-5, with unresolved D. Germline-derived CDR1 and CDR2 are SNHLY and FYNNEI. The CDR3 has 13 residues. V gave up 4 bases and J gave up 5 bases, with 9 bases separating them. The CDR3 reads CASSGDGDQPQHF. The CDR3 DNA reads TGTGCCAGCAGTGGCGATGGGGATCAGCCCCAGCATTTT. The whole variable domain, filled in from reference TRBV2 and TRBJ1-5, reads EPEVTQTPSHQVTQMGQEVILRCVPISNHLYFYWYRQILGQKVEFLVSFYNNEISEKSEIFDDQFSVERPDGSNFTLKIRSTKLEDSAMYFCASSGDGDQPQHFGDGTRLSIL.

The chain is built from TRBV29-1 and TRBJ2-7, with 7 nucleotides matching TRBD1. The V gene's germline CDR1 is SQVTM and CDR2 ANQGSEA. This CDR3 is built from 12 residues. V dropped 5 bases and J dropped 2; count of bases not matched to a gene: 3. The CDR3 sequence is CSVLGQTYEQYF. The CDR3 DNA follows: TGCAGCGTTTTGGGACAGACCTACGAGCAGTACTTC.

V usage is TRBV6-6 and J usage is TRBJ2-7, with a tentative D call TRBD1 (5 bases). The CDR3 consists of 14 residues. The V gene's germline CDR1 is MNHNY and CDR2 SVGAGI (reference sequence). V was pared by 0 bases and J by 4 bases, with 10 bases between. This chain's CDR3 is CASSYSGTGYEQYF. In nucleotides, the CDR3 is TGTGCCAGCAGTTACTCGGGCACAGGTTACGAGCAGTACTTC.

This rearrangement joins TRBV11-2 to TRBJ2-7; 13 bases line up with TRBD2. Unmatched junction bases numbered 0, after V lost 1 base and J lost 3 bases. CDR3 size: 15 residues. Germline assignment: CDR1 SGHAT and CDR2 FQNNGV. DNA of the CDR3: TGTGCCAGCAGCTTAGGACTAGCGGGAGGCTACGAGCAGTACTTC. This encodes CASSLGLAGGYEQYF.

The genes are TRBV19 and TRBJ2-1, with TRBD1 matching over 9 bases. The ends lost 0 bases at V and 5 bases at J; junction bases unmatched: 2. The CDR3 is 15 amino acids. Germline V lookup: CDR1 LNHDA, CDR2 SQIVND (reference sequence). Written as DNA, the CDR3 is TGTGCCAGTAGTATAGATTGGGACAGGGACAATGAGCAGTTCTTC. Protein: CASSIDWDRDNEQFF.

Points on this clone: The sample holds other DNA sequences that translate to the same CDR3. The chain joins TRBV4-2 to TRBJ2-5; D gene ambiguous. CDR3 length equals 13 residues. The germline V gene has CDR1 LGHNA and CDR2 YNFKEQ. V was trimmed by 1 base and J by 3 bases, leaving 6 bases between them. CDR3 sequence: CASSQGGKETQYF. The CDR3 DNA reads TGTGCCAGCAGCCAAGGGGGTAAAGAGACCCAGTACTTC.